These 2 T cell receptor beta chains were sequenced from one sample in a study of blood T cell repertoires in COVID-19. Some clones are missing from TCRdb's copy, which holds only in-frame ones; the method was immunoSEQ multiplex PCR. The sample records over 250,000 clones, roughly 87% being singletons. Sequencing input: PBMCs or T cells enriched from blood (not recorded which). These receptors originate from a woman aged 18 to 35 who had recovered from COVID-19.

CDR3 nucleotides: TGTGCCAGCAGCCACCGGGGGACAGGGACAAATCAGCCCCAGCATTTT. It specifies CASSHRGTGTNQPQHF. This chain links TRBV5-8 with TRBJ1-5; 9 nucleotides match TRBD1. The CDR3 extends over 16 amino acids. Germline values: CDR1 SGHTS, CDR2 YDEGEE. After removal of 4 bases from V and 4 bases from J, the junction contained 9 bases not matched to a gene.

The chain combines TRBV27 with TRBJ2-3, with 11 bases fitting TRBD2. The CDR3 runs 16 residues. V shed 3 bases and J 9 bases; nucleotides not matched to a gene: 11. Germline V gives CDR1 MNHEY, CDR2 SMNVEV (reference sequence). In DNA, the CDR3 is TGTGCCAGCAGTTTCCAAGGACTAGCGGGCAGGGGCACGCAGTATTTT. It yields the protein CASSFQGLAGRGTQYF.